This T cell receptor beta chain derives from a study of shared clonotypes between healthy human individuals. Using immunoSEQ multiplex PCR, the repertoire was profiled, and TCRdb retains in-frame clones only, with some absent. The data show 2,500,000 or so clones, with around 93% seen just once and 0.37% held by the top ten. V dropped 3 bases and J dropped 0 bases, with 14 bases sitting between them. The CDR3 is 17 residues long. Germline V gene sequence: CDR1 SEHNR, CDR2 FQNEAQ (reference sequence). This clonotype was sampled from a man younger than 30 in good health. Some clones in this sample may be carry-over from other donors' samples. The sample was naive CD4+ T cells from PBMCs. The subset denotes: CD45RA+ positively selected. The chain employs TRBV7-9 and TRBJ2-2, with D perhaps matching TRBD2 (6 bases). The CDR3 nucleotides read TGTGCCAGCAGCTTTCCCGGGGGAACAACGAACACCGGGGAGCTGTTTTTT. Encoded protein: CASSFPGGTTNTGELFF.